These 12 T cell receptor beta chains were sequenced from one sample in a study of cytomegalovirus exposure and HLA in healthy donors. The PCR contained 60 Vbeta and 13 Jbeta primers. Sequencing was performed with immunoSEQ multiplex PCR; in TCRdb, only in-frame clones are kept and a portion is missing. The table lists 95,000 to 150,000 clones, around 80% of them singletons. The sequenced sample consisted of PBMCs. These receptor sequences come from a man aged 25 to 45 in good health and CMV-seronegative.

This rearrangement joins TRBV5-3 to TRBJ2-5; D is perhaps TRBD2 (5 bases). TRBV5-3 belongs to the ORF category, with a function that is uncertain. CDR3 length: 13 residues. The V end lost 4 bases, the J end lost 5 bases, and 12 bases lay between the germline ends. The CDR3 DNA reads as TGTGCCAGAAGCCGTCGCCGGGGTGAGACCCAGTACTTC. Amino acids: CARSRRRGETQYF.

The gene calls are TRBV4-3 and TRBJ1-2, with TRBD1 matching over 7 bases. The CDR3 is 16 amino acids. Unmatched junction bases numbered 9, after V lost 0 bases and J lost 5 bases. Germline-derived CDR1 and CDR2 are LGHNA and YSLEER. This CDR3 is CASSQETGRTGYGYTF. The CDR3 DNA sequence: TGCGCCAGCAGCCAAGAGACAGGCAGGACAGGATATGGCTACACCTTC.

The chain is built from TRBV4-1 and TRBJ2-7; possible D gene TRBD1, 5 bases. CDR1 and CDR2 from the germline V gene are MGHRA and YSYEKL. Deletions cut 9 bases from V and 0 bases from J, with 12 bases between. The CDR3 extends over 13 amino acids. CDR3 in amino acids: CASSLTDSYEQYF. The CDR3 DNA is TGCGCCAGTTCGCTGACAGACTCCTACGAGCAGTACTTC.

The V and J genes are TRBV20-1 and TRBJ2-1; D remains unclear. The CDR3 runs to 11 residues. V gave up 2 bases and J gave up 4 bases, with 3 bases separating them. Germline V gene lookup returns CDR1 DFQATT and CDR2 SNEGSKA (reference sequence). The chain's CDR3 is CSARQYNEQFF. DNA of the CDR3: TGCAGTGCTAGACAATACAATGAGCAGTTCTTC.

In its sample, this clone was seen once. The chain couples TRBV2 to TRBJ2-1, with TRBD2 matching over 7 bases. Germline CDR1 is SNHLY and CDR2 is FYNNEI. The CDR3 runs to 14 residues. Unmatched junction bases numbered 9, after V lost 7 bases and J lost 6 bases. In nucleotides, the CDR3 is TGTGCCAGCATCGGGGGGAGGGTAAGCAATGAGCAGTTCTTC. Its protein is CASIGGRVSNEQFF.

This chain joins TRBV7-2 and TRBJ1-5; 10 bases agree with TRBD1. The CDR3 runs 14 residues. The V segment lost 1 base and the J segment 6 bases; nucleotides outside the gene matches: 0. Germline V gives CDR1 SGHTA, CDR2 FQGNSA. The CDR3 sequence is CASSLGQGAQPQHF. The CDR3 DNA reads as TGTGCCAGCAGCTTAGGACAGGGGGCTCAGCCCCAGCATTTT.

The chain is built from TRBV28 and TRBJ1-1; the D is unclear. The CDR3 length is 12 residues. Germline V gene sequence: CDR1 MDHEN, CDR2 SYDVKM. V was pared by 6 bases and J by 2 bases, with 7 bases between. The CDR3 DNA sequence: TGTGCCAGCAGGCGAGTAAACACTGAAGCTTTCTTT. Its translation: CASRRVNTEAFF.

To note about this clone: The junction departs from germline at one end; a sequencing error may be responsible. The rearrangement uses TRBV28 and TRBJ2-4; 9 nucleotides match TRBD2. Germline-derived CDR1 and CDR2 are MDHEN and SYDVKM. The CDR3 totals 16 residues. The CDR3: CASSLLAGGPGNSQYF. CDR3 coding DNA: TGTGCCAGCAGTTTACTGGCGGGGGGGCCTGGAAACAGTCAGTACTTC.

As concerns this clone: Germline is not matched at one junction end, which may reflect a read error. Other DNA sequences from this sample encode an identical CDR3 as well. The chain carries TRBV5-1 and TRBJ1-2; D is unclear. Germline V gene lookup returns CDR1 SGHRS and CDR2 YFSETQ. This CDR3 spans 13 amino acids. CDR3 amino acids: CASSPTIYYGYTF. CDR3 sequence (DNA): TGCGCCAGCAGCCCAACAATCTACTATGGTTACACCTTC.

The gene calls are TRBV27 and TRBJ1-6; perhaps TRBD1 as D (5 bases). The CDR3 length is 16 residues. Trimming shortened V by 2 bases and J by 3 bases, and 11 bases separated the two germline ends. Germline V gene lookup returns CDR1 MNHEY and CDR2 SMNVEV (reference sequence). The CDR3 is CASSLKTALYNSPLHF. CDR3 bases: TGTGCCAGCAGTTTAAAGACAGCCCTCTATAATTCACCCCTCCACTTT.

The chain is built from TRBV7-8 and TRBJ1-4, with D perhaps TRBD1 (6 bases). This CDR3 comprises 15 residues. The V end was cut by 1 base, the J end by 8 bases, with 14 bases between. Germline V CDR1 and CDR2: SGHVS, FQNEAQ. CDR3: CASSLERGFWEKLFF. CDR3 sequence (DNA): TGTGCCAGCAGCTTAGAGAGGGGGTTTTGGGAAAAACTGTTTTTT.

This rearrangement joins TRBV7-2 to TRBJ2-7; the match to TRBD2 covers 10 bases. Germline V lookup: CDR1 SGHTA, CDR2 FQGNSA. The ends lost 3 bases at V and 3 bases at J; junction bases unmatched: 2. The CDR3 runs 14 residues. In nucleotides, the CDR3 is TGTGCCAGCAGCTTCTCTAGCGGGGGCTACGAGCAGTACTTC. Protein: CASSFSSGGYEQYF.